This section outlines one T cell receptor (beta chain) sequence together with its context. Data came from immunoSEQ multiplex PCR; TCRdb stores just in-frame clones and leaves some out. The sample lists some 60,000 clones; approximately 80% were seen once. The data are from a study of T cell responses to AZD1222 COVID-19 vaccine. This receptor was obtained from an adult who received the AZD1222 COVID-19 vaccine. The sample was peripheral blood, taken 28 days after the second AZD1222 dose.

The CDR3 DNA reads as TGTGCCAGCAGCCCCCGGGGTAGCGGGGGCACAGATACGCAGTATTTT. Its translation: CASSPRGSGGTDTQYF. The V call is TRBV7-9, the J call TRBJ2-3, with 8 bases aligning to TRBD2. The trim removed 5 bases at V and 1 base at J, leaving 8 bases unmatched. This CDR3 region has 16 residues. The germline gives CDR1 SEHNR, CDR2 FQNEAQ (reference sequence).